This T cell receptor beta chain emerged from a study of T cells in Graves' hyperthyroidism and ophthalmopathy. This clonotype was detected ten times or more. Its antigen is unknown. Notes on the study in general: The blood repertoire included most of the expanded thyroid clonotypes above 0.001.

Stable hyperthyroidism: no ophthalmopathy progression over 18 months of follow-up. Diagnosis of hyperthyroidism was new in patients aged 18 to 65, and its duration was under 2 months. The authors obtained PBMCs from roughly 10 ml of fresh peripheral blood. The CDR3 is made up of 14 amino acids. The germline V and J ends were trimmed by 10 bases and 1 base, with 15 bases remaining between them. TCR beta CDR3 sequences were amplified from RNA transcripts. The primer set for the first-round RT-PCR of the TCR CDR3 was HTBI. TCRdb called the multiplex PCR reads again in MiXCR, with one record for every CDR3 protein. The table records roughly 300,000 distinct CDR3 sequences, roughly a fifth of them present only once.

Material for sequencing was blood. The gene calls are TRBV12-3 or TRBV12-4 and TRBJ2-3; the D gene could be TRBD1 or TRBD2 (5 bases each). The receptor was isolated from a woman aged 45-65 years with Graves' hyperthyroidism. CDR3 coding DNA: TGTGCCACCCACCCCTTGGGGGGCACAGATACGCAGTATTTT. It is translated as CATHPLGGTDTQYF.